These T cell receptor beta chains were read from a single sample in a study of cytomegalovirus exposure and HLA in healthy donors. Libraries were prepared by immunoSEQ multiplex PCR; TCRdb keeps only in-frame clonotypes and omits some of them. This repertoire shows some 180,000 clones, 73% found once; its top ten account for approximately 5.6%. The sample consisted of PBMCs. The receptors were sampled from a woman aged 18-35 years in good health and CMV-seropositive. Both conserved end residues are part of each CDR3. A D gene is named only where the DNA matches it firmly. Where a row states a size, it is once, few, many or the class of an expanded clone; other rows omit it.

d_call	v_call	clone_size	j_call	cdr3_nt	cdr3_aa
-	TRBV5-6	-	TRBJ1-3	TGTGCCAGCAGCTTGGACAGGCAAGGCTCTGGAAACACCATATATTTT	CASSLDRQGSGNTIYF
-	TRBV4-2	few	TRBJ2-7	TGTGCCAGCAGCCAAGATCTCGCGGCTTCCTACGAGCAGTACTTC	CASSQDLAASYEQYF
TRBD2	TRBV27	-	TRBJ2-3	TGTGCCAGCAACCCGGGACTAGCGGGGATGGTAGATACGCAGTATTTT	CASNPGLAGMVDTQYF
-	TRBV7-9	-	TRBJ2-7	TGTTCCAGCAGCGTGACAGATTACGAGCAGTACTTC	CSSSVTDYEQYF
TRBD1	TRBV2	-	TRBJ2-2	TGTGCCAGCACTGCCCAAAAAGGACAGGGTACGAACACCGGGGAGCTGTTTTTT	CASTAQKGQGTNTGELFF
TRBD2	TRBV28	-	TRBJ2-7	TGTGCCAGCAGCCATAGCGGGGGGGCAACCTACGAGCAGTACTTC	CASSHSGGATYEQYF
-	TRBV5-8	-	TRBJ1-2	TGTGCCAGCAGCTGGGCCATCGACAGGCCCGGGAACTATGGCTACACCTTC	CASSWAIDRPGNYGYTF
TRBD2	TRBV4-1	-	TRBJ2-5	TGCGCCAGCAGCCAAGAATGGGCGGGGGGGCTGGAGACCCAGTACTTC	CASSQEWAGGLETQYF
TRBD1	TRBV29-1	-	TRBJ1-2	TGCAGCGCTTTGGGACAGGAAGATAACTATGGCTACACCTTC	CSALGQEDNYGYTF
-	TRBV6-6	-	TRBJ1-3	TGTGCCAGCAGCTCTCGGGGGATCTCTGGAAACACCATATATTTT	CASSSRGISGNTIYF
-	TRBV11-1	-	TRBJ1-4	TGTGCCAGCAGCTCCGGACAGATTAATGAAAAACTGTTTTTT	CASSSGQINEKLFF
-	TRBV7-2	-	TRBJ2-2	TGTGCCAGCAGCTTAGAGATGTTAGAGGTCACCGGGGAGCTGTTTTTT	CASSLEMLEVTGELFF
TRBD2	TRBV5-4	few	TRBJ2-5	TGTGCCAGCAGCTTTCTGGACGGGGGGGCCGGGGATAGAGAGACCCAGTACTTC	CASSFLDGGAGDRETQYF
TRBD1	TRBV10-2	few	TRBJ2-5	TGCGCCAGCAGTGAGACTACAGGGGGCGAGACCCAGTACTTC	CASSETTGGETQYF
-	TRBV6-1	-	TRBJ2-7	TGTGCCAGCAGTGAAGCGCCCGCAGGAGGGTACGAGCAGTACTTC	CASSEAPAGGYEQYF
TRBD1	TRBV4-1	-	TRBJ1-4	TGCGCCAGCAGTGGAAGAGATTCAGGGGGTTTTAATGAAAAACTGTTTTTT	CASSGRDSGGFNEKLFF
TRBD1	TRBV9	-	TRBJ2-1	TGTGCCAGCAGCGTAGGCGACAGGGTTTCTTACAATGAGCAGTTCTTC	CASSVGDRVSYNEQFF
TRBD1	TRBV5-5	-	TRBJ1-6	TGTGCCAGCAGCTTAAGACAGGGGCTGTCACCCCTCCACTTT	CASSLRQGLSPLHF
TRBD1	TRBV30	-	TRBJ1-5	TGTGCCTGGAGTCTCCAGGGGGATCAGCCCCAGCATTTT	CAWSLQGDQPQHF
-	TRBV9	-	TRBJ1-2	TGTGCCAGCAGGGGACCTCCGGGGGGCAATAGCTATGGCTACACCTTC	CASRGPPGGNSYGYTF
TRBD2	TRBV5-6	-	TRBJ2-3	TGTGCCAGCAGCTTGGTAACTAGCGACACAGATACGCAGTATTTT	CASSLVTSDTDTQYF
TRBD2	TRBV9	-	TRBJ2-1	TGTGCCAGCAGCGTGGCCAGCGGGGGGGCGCGGGAGCAGTTCTTC	CASSVASGGAREQFF
-	TRBV6-5	-	TRBJ2-2	TGTGCCAGCAGTTCTTGGACAGCCAACACCGGGGAGCTGTTTTTT	CASSSWTANTGELFF
TRBD1	TRBV27	-	TRBJ2-2	TGTGCCAGCAGCCGACAGGGGAACACCGGGGAGCTGTTTTTT	CASSRQGNTGELFF
TRBD1	TRBV18	-	TRBJ1-2	TGTGCCAGCTCACCCACGACTTCGGCCGGGACAGGGGTTAGGGGCTACACCTTC	CASSPTTSAGTGVRGYTF
TRBD1	TRBV9	-	TRBJ1-2	TGTGCCAGCAGCGTGGGACAGGGGCTGGGCTATGGCTACACCTTC	CASSVGQGLGYGYTF
-	TRBV2	-	TRBJ1-2	TGTGCCAGCACCAGGGGAGTTTCTAACTATGGCTACACCTTC	CASTRGVSNYGYTF
TRBD1	TRBV5-1	-	TRBJ2-3	TGCGCCAGCAGCTCGGACAGGGGGCCACCAGATACGCAGTATTTT	CASSSDRGPPDTQYF
TRBD1	TRBV7-2	-	TRBJ2-7	TGTGCCAGCAGCCCCGGGACAGGGACCTACGAGCAGTACTTC	CASSPGTGTYEQYF
-	TRBV6-5	-	TRBJ2-5	TGTGCCAGCAGTTACCGGGGAGGAGAGACCCAGTACTTC	CASSYRGGETQYF
TRBD1	TRBV14	-	TRBJ2-7	TGTGCCAGCAGCCAAGGACCGGGACAGGGCTACGAGCAGTACTTC	CASSQGPGQGYEQYF
-	TRBV11-2	-	TRBJ1-1	TGTGCCAGCAGCTTCGGAATCCGGGGGGGAGGGAACACTGAAGCTTTCTTT	CASSFGIRGGGNTEAFF
-	TRBV4-1	-	TRBJ1-3	TGCGCCAGCAGCCAAGAGAGGGGACATGTCTCTGGAAACACCATATATTTT	CASSQERGHVSGNTIYF
TRBD2	TRBV7-8	few	TRBJ2-7	TGTGCCAGCAGCTTAGCCCTCCCCTTAAGTAGGCGGGGGTTCCTCTACGAGCAGTACTTC	CASSLALPLSRRGFLYEQYF
-	TRBV7-9	-	TRBJ2-3	TGTGCCAGCAGCTTAGGCGGGGTCCGCACAGATACGCAGTATTTT	CASSLGGVRTDTQYF
-	TRBV5-1	once	TRBJ1-6	TGCGCCAGCAGCTTCGGAGGGAGCCAAAATTCACCCCTCCACTTT	CASSFGGSQNSPLHF
TRBD1	TRBV6-6	-	TRBJ1-5	TGTGCCAGTCGAGGGACAGAAAGCAATCAGCCCCAGCATTTT	CASRGTESNQPQHF
TRBD1	TRBV6-5	-	TRBJ1-2	TGTGCCAGCAGTTACTCGACAGGGTGGGGCTACACCTTC	CASSYSTGWGYTF
-	TRBV7-2	-	TRBJ2-7	TGTGCCAGCAGCCGAGAGGGGGAATACGAGCAGTACTTC	CASSREGEYEQYF
TRBD1	TRBV6-5	-	TRBJ1-5	TGTGCCAGCAGCCGGGGGACAGGCAATCAGCCCCAGCATTTT	CASSRGTGNQPQHF
-	TRBV9	-	TRBJ1-2	TGTGCCAGCAGCTTACCTCAACCAGGGCACGGCTACACCTTC	CASSLPQPGHGYTF
TRBD1	TRBV6-1	-	TRBJ1-5	TGTGCCAGCAGTCCCACAGGGGGAGGACAGCCCCAGCATTTT	CASSPTGGGQPQHF
TRBD1	TRBV13	once	TRBJ2-2	TGTGCCAGCAGCTCCCGGGACAGTTTTACCGGGGAGCTGTTTTTT	CASSSRDSFTGELFF
-	TRBV7-6	-	TRBJ2-2	TGTGCCAGCAGCCCCCAGCCCAGGGCGGACACCGGGGAGCTGTTTTTT	CASSPQPRADTGELFF
-	TRBV5-6	-	TRBJ1-2	TGTGCCAGCAGCCAAGGGCAGGGATCCCTCTATGGCTACACCTTC	CASSQGQGSLYGYTF